A single sample is the source of the 3 T cell receptor beta chains below, sequenced in a study of blood T cell repertoires in COVID-19. Using immunoSEQ multiplex PCR, the repertoire was profiled, and TCRdb retains in-frame clones only, with some absent. The sample includes about 230,000 clones, roughly 85% of them seen just once. Sequencing input: PBMCs or T cells enriched from blood (not recorded which). Source of these receptors: a man younger than 45 who had recovered from COVID-19.

The chain joins TRBV10-3 to TRBJ1-1; D is undetermined. CDR1 ENHRY and CDR2 SYGVKD come from the germline V gene. Deletions cut 7 bases from V and 3 bases from J, with 12 bases between. CDR3 length: 13 residues. CDR3 residues: CAIKAIGDTEAFF. In DNA, the CDR3 is TGTGCCATCAAGGCTATCGGGGACACTGAAGCTTTCTTT.

The genes are TRBV18 and TRBJ1-3, with 7 bases aligning to TRBD1. Trimming cost V 3 bases and J 4 bases; bases outside gene matches: 3. Germline values: CDR1 KGHSH, CDR2 LQKENI. CDR3 length: 14 residues. This CDR3 reads CASSPGQPGNTIYF. The DNA for the CDR3 is TGTGCCAGCTCACCGGGACAGCCAGGAAACACCATATATTTT.

Worth noting for this clone: Relative to the germline gene, one junction end is altered; a read error may explain this. The J gene is TRBJ1-5, the V gene TRBV5-1; 12 nucleotides align to TRBD1. Germline loops: CDR1 SGHRS, CDR2 YFSETQ. The CDR3 loop spans 15 amino acids. For the CDR3, the DNA is TGCGCCAGCAGCCACGGGACAGGGGGCAACCAGCCCCAGCATTTT. The encoded protein is CASSHGTGGNQPQHF.